Presented here are 21 T cell receptor beta chains from one specimen sequenced in a study of blood T cell repertoires in COVID-19. TCRdb keeps only in-frame clones here, not all; method: immunoSEQ multiplex PCR. The profile covers 350,000 to 450,000 clones, with just over 90% appearing a single time and 0.8% to 0.9% taken by the ten largest. The specimen was PBMCs or T cells enriched from blood (not recorded which). The receptors come from a woman in her thirties or forties who had been exposed to COVID-19.

J is TRBJ2-3 and V is TRBV7-6, with 8 bases that match TRBD1. The CDR3 is 17 amino acids. Germline V gives CDR1 SGHVS, CDR2 FNYEAQ. Trimming cost V 5 bases and J 0 bases; bases outside gene matches: 10. DNA for the CDR3: TGTGCCAGCAGCGGAATCCAACAGGGGGTTAGCACAGATACGCAGTATTTT. Amino acids: CASSGIQQGVSTDTQYF.

This clone was seen a few times. The genes are TRBV7-9 and TRBJ1-1; TRBD1 matches at 9 bases. The CDR3 is 16 amino acids. The germline gives CDR1 SEHNR, CDR2 FQNEAQ (reference sequence). J was trimmed by 2 bases and V by 4 bases; bases with no gene match: 8. The DNA for the CDR3 is TGTGCCAGCAGCTCCCGGACAGGGGCACCTAACACTGAAGCTTTCTTT. Translation: CASSSRTGAPNTEAFF.

This chain links TRBV2 with TRBJ1-2; TRBD1 matches 9 bases. Germline V gene data show CDR1 as SNHLY and CDR2 as FYNNEI. The V and J ends lost 8 bases and 1 base, in that order; junction bases with no gene match: 11. The CDR3 sequence is 16 residues long. CDR3 coding DNA: TGTGCCAGCTTTGGGGACAGGGCTGGGGTTAACTATGGCTACACCTTC. This encodes CASFGDRAGVNYGYTF.

This clone showed up just once. The rearrangement links TRBV19 to TRBJ2-7; the match to TRBD2 covers 7 bases. The CDR3 is made up of 12 amino acids. Germline V gene sequence: CDR1 LNHDA, CDR2 SQIVND (reference sequence). Trimming removed 5 bases from V and 2 bases from J; junction bases left unmatched: 0. Here the CDR3 reads CASSGTTYEQYF. The CDR3 nucleotides are TGTGCCAGTAGTGGGACTACCTACGAGCAGTACTTC.

V usage is TRBV12-5 and J usage is TRBJ1-4; the match to TRBD1 covers 7 bases. The germline CDR1 and CDR2 sequences are LGHNT and FRNRAP. Trimming at V came to 6 bases and at J to 6 bases, leaving 10 bases not matched to a gene. The CDR3 is made up of 15 amino acids. The CDR3 bases are TGTGCTAGTGGGTCTAGGGGGCGAGATTATGAAAAACTGTTTTTT. Its translation: CASGSRGRDYEKLFF.

The chain carries TRBV29-1 and TRBJ1-2; weak D call: TRBD1 (5 bases). Per the germline V gene, CDR1 is SQVTM and CDR2 is ANQGSEA. V was cut by 4 bases and J by 7 bases, with 13 bases left in between. This CDR3 has 12 amino acids. CDR3 nucleotide sequence: TGCAGCGTTGTCGGGGGTTCGGGTGGCTACACCTTC. Translated: CSVVGGSGGYTF.

This chain connects TRBV27 to TRBJ2-7; 8 nucleotides match TRBD2. The junction had 7 bases not matched to a gene; V was cut back by 3 bases and J by 3 bases. The CDR3 runs 15 residues. Per the germline V gene, CDR1 is MNHEY and CDR2 is SMNVEV (reference sequence). The CDR3 here is CASSLRLGLGYEQYF. The CDR3 DNA sequence: TGTGCCAGCAGTTTGAGGTTGGGACTAGGCTACGAGCAGTACTTC.

The chain carries TRBV19 and TRBJ1-1; possible D gene TRBD1, 5 bases. Germline CDR1 is LNHDA and CDR2 is SQIVND (reference sequence). Trimming cost V 6 bases and J 3 bases, with 11 bases left between them. The CDR3 has 13 amino acids. This CDR3 is CASSPGGDTEAFF. The CDR3, as DNA: TGTGCCAGTAGCCCCGGGGGGGACACTGAAGCTTTCTTT.

The J gene is TRBJ2-7, the V gene TRBV5-1; TRBD2 matches 8 bases. The germline gives CDR1 SGHRS, CDR2 YFSETQ. The ends lost 4 bases at V and 3 bases at J; junction bases unmatched: 6. The CDR3 length is 14 residues. The DNA of the CDR3 is TGCGCCAGCAGCACCTACAGCGGGGGCTACGAGCAGTACTTC. It codes for CASSTYSGGYEQYF. Drawing the rest from reference TRBV5-1 and TRBJ2-7, the complete variable domain is KAGVTQTPRYLIKTRGQQVTLSCSPISGHRSVSWYQQTPGQGLQFLFEYFSETQRNKGNFPGRFSGRQFSNSRSEMNVSTLELGDSALYLCASSTYSGGYEQYFGPGTRLTVT.

In its sample, this clone was seen a few times. V usage is TRBV5-6 and J usage is TRBJ1-2; 9 bases fit TRBD1. The germline V gene encodes CDR1 SGHDT and CDR2 YYEEEE. Trimming removed 5 bases from V and 7 bases from J; junction bases left unmatched: 18. CDR3 length: 17 residues. CDR3 in DNA: TGTGCCAGCAGACCGGGACAGGGACGGTCTTGGGTACCTGGCTACACCTTC. Protein: CASRPGQGRSWVPGYTF.

The rearrangement uses TRBV3-1 (or the pseudogene TRBV3-2) and TRBJ2-6; 12 bases align to TRBD1. CDR1 and CDR2 (germline): LGHDT, YNNKEL (reference sequence). This CDR3 comprises 18 residues. Trimming removed 3 bases from V and 2 bases from J; junction bases left unmatched: 5. The CDR3 DNA is TGTGCCAGCAGCCAGAGGGGACAGGGGGCTACTGGGGCCAACGTCCTGACTTTC. It translates to CASSQRGQGATGANVLTF.

The chain carries TRBV5-1 and TRBJ2-5, with D hard to call. Trimming left V 1 base short and J 5 bases short, with 9 bases between. This CDR3 comprises 13 residues. Per germline, CDR1 SGHRS and CDR2 YFSETQ. Written as DNA, the CDR3 is TGCGCCAGCAGCTTGAGCCGTATGGAGACCCAGTACTTC. This encodes CASSLSRMETQYF.

V and J are TRBV15 and TRBJ1-5, with 10 positions matching TRBD1. V gave up 0 bases and J gave up 7 bases; unmatched junction bases: 9. Germline V gene data show CDR1 as LNHNV and CDR2 as YYDKDF (reference sequence). The CDR3 contains 17 residues. This CDR3 reads CATSRDTAGTGEQPQHF. Here the CDR3 DNA reads TGTGCCACCAGCAGAGATACCGCCGGGACAGGGGAACAGCCCCAGCATTTT.

V and J are TRBV18 and TRBJ1-6, with no clear D. Deletions cut 1 base from V and 5 bases from J, with 15 bases between. Germline V lookup: CDR1 KGHSH, CDR2 LQKENI. CDR3 size: 17 residues. The DNA for the CDR3 is TGTGCCAGCTCACCACTGCCGCCAGCGGGGAATAATTCACCCCTCCACTTT. It is translated as CASSPLPPAGNNSPLHF.

This clone was observed a single time. The gene calls are TRBV24-1 and TRBJ1-2, with D perhaps TRBD1 (5 bases). CDR3 length: 15 residues. CDR1 and CDR2 (germline): KGHDR, SFDVKD. V was clipped by 10 bases and J by 2 bases, with 19 bases between them. The CDR3 sequence is CATELDYRKNYGYTF. CDR3 nucleotide sequence: TGTGCCACTGAACTTGATTACAGGAAGAACTATGGCTACACCTTC.

J is TRBJ2-7 and V is TRBV27; 7 positions match TRBD2. The CDR3 length is 14 residues. J gave up 0 bases and V 5 bases, and 4 bases lay outside the gene matches. Germline loops: CDR1 MNHEY, CDR2 SMNVEV (reference sequence). The CDR3 region has the DNA TGTGCCAGCAGTCACCCGGGGGGCTCCTACGAGCAGTACTTC. It is translated as CASSHPGGSYEQYF.

The chain employs TRBV10-2 and TRBJ1-6; 8 positions match TRBD1. The CDR3 spans 16 residues. Losses at the gene ends were 10 bases for V and 7 bases for J; bases not matched to a gene: 15. The germline CDR1 and CDR2 sequences are WSHSY and SAAADI. The CDR3 sequence: CATQQTGVEGNSPLHF. The CDR3 nucleotides read TGCGCCACCCAACAGACAGGGGTTGAAGGGAATTCACCCCTCCACTTT.

The V call is TRBV7-2, the J call TRBJ2-7, with a possible D match to TRBD1 (5 bases). The CDR3 consists of 18 residues. The germline CDR1 and CDR2 sequences are SGHTA and FQGNSA. Trimming removed 0 bases from V and 4 bases from J, with 22 bases in between. This CDR3 reads CASSLALPAGPQGYEQYF. CDR3 nucleotide sequence: TGTGCCAGCAGCTTAGCGCTGCCGGCCGGACCCCAGGGATACGAGCAGTACTTC.

The chain carries TRBV7-2 and TRBJ1-6; TRBD1 agrees at 8 bases. There are 16 residues in the CDR3. V gave up 1 base and J gave up 5 bases; unmatched junction bases: 4. Germline-derived CDR1 and CDR2 are SGHTA and FQGNSA. The CDR3 nucleotides read TGTGCCAGCAGCTTAGGGGACAGGTCCAATAATTCACCCCTCCACTTT. Its protein product is CASSLGDRSNNSPLHF. Full variable domain (missing parts from reference TRBV7-2 and TRBJ1-6): GAGVSQSPSNKVTEKGKDVELRCDPISGHTALYWYRQSLGQGLEFLIYFQGNSAPDKSGLPSDRFSAERTGGSVSTLTIQRTQQEDSAVYLCASSLGDRSNNSPLHFGNGTRLTVT.

The chain uses TRBV6-5 and TRBJ2-3; TRBD1 agrees at 7 bases. V lost 7 bases to trimming and J lost 9 bases; unmatched junction nucleotides: 4. This CDR3 spans 11 amino acids. The germline V gene encodes CDR1 MNHEY and CDR2 SVGAGI. In nucleotides, the CDR3 is TGTGCCAGCACCAGGGACAGAACGCAGTATTTT. It codes for CASTRDRTQYF.

DNA for the CDR3: TGTGCCAGCAGCCACGGACAGACGTATGGCTACACCTTC. This encodes CASSHGQTYGYTF. The chain links TRBV27 to TRBJ1-2, with a possible D match to TRBD1 (6 bases). Germline V gene lookup returns CDR1 MNHEY and CDR2 SMNVEV (reference sequence). The CDR3 is 13 amino acids. V was cut by 6 bases and J by 5 bases, with 13 bases left in between.